Below, one T cell receptor (beta chain) is given with its context. The source of the sample is a study of blood T cell repertoires in COVID-19. Study-level information: COVID-19 samples collected from the United States, Italy and Spain covered acute and convalescent phases. Sources were T cells, B-cell-depleted T cells, or PBMCs; the material itself was cDNA or gDNA.

In the authors' methods: Reference gene primer amplification gave estimated nucleated cell counts. The table came from immunoSEQ multiplex PCR; TCRdb's copy has only in-frame clones and leaves some out. The DNA gave D and trimming, while V, J and clone size come from that table. The repertoire holds hundreds of thousands of clones, with approximately 88% as singletons. CDR1 SGDLS and CDR2 YYNGEE come from the germline V gene. This CDR3 contains 14 residues. The germline V and J ends were trimmed by 6 bases and 0 bases, with 12 bases remaining between them. The sequence was collected from a woman aged 50 to 60 with COVID-19, enrolled during active disease. The chain links TRBV9 to TRBJ1-1; D possibly corresponds to TRBD1 (5 bases). The sample consisted of peripheral blood. CDR3 residues: CASTPGVMNTEAFF. The DNA for the CDR3 is TGTGCCAGCACCCCGGGGGTAATGAACACTGAAGCTTTCTTT. Using reference TRBV9 and TRBJ1-1 for the parts outside the CDR3, the full variable domain is DSGVTQTPKHLITATGQRVTLRCSPRSGDLSVYWYQQSLDQGLQFLIQYYNGEERAKGNILERFSAQQFPDLHSELNLSSLELGDSALYFCASTPGVMNTEAFFGQGTRLTVV.